This T cell receptor beta chain was sequenced during a study of graft-versus-host responses after intestinal transplantation. Across the whole study: Transplant recipients had multivisceral, liver-intestinal, or isolated intestinal grafts. Recipients across the board were started on anti-thymocyte globulin induction, then kept on tacrolimus and steroids for around 3 years. Study-level results: Investigators detected GvH clones in recipient marrow, with some emerging earlier in ileum or blood. Maximum circulating GvH clone levels tracked with early post-transplant HvG decreases.

This table comes from immunoSEQ multiplex PCR, and its TCRdb copy is limited to in-frame clones, with some not included. The sample includes under 45,000 clones, just under 90% of them seen just once. J gave up 1 base and V 5 bases, and 4 bases lay outside the gene matches. The CDR3 is 15 residues long. Germline V lookup: CDR1 SSHAT, CDR2 FNYEAQ (reference sequence). Points on this clone: The target antigen is unknown.

Sequencing was performed on PBMCs, taken 260 to 270 days after transplant. This TCR derives from a human patient who received an intestinal transplant, so some T cells may come from the graft donor. J is TRBJ2-2 and V is TRBV7-7; 7 bases align to TRBD1. The CDR3 DNA is TGTGCCAGCAGCCCCGGGACAGTGAACACCGGGGAGCTGTTTTTT. Its translation: CASSPGTVNTGELFF. The variable domain in full, completed from reference TRBV7-7 and TRBJ2-2, reads GAGVSQSPRYKVTKRGQDVTLRCDPISSHATLYWYQQALGQGPEFLTYFNYEAQPDKSGLPSDRFSAERPEGSISTLTIQRTEQRDSAMYRCASSPGTVNTGELFFGEGSRLTVL.